The rows below give T cell receptor beta chains drawn from one sample of a study of blood T cell repertoires in COVID-19. The protocol was immunoSEQ multiplex PCR, while the TCRdb copy is restricted to in-frame clones and leaves out a portion. This table holds approximately 100,000 clones, 70% to 90% found once. The sample taken for sequencing was peripheral blood. These receptors were taken from a human donor with COVID-19, enrolled during active disease. The donor label of this sample is uncertain. The CDR3 runs from the conserved cysteine through the conserved F or W. D genes are given only for firm matches.

cdr3_aa,j_call,cdr3_length,d_call,v_call
CASRLTGGADTQYF,TRBJ2-3,14,NA,TRBV19
CASSQAGEDYCYTF,TRBJ1-2,14,NA,TRBV3-1/TRBV3-2
CASSPTERTEAFF,TRBJ1-1,13,NA,TRBV19
CAPSRSWTGISGNTIYF,TRBJ1-3,17,TRBD1,TRBV24-1
CASSLSGNQPQHF,TRBJ1-5,13,NA,TRBV7-9
CASSEGAGNTIYF,TRBJ1-3,13,NA,TRBV6-1
CASRRGPEAFF,TRBJ1-1,11,NA,TRBV19
CASSEGRALNTEAFF,TRBJ1-1,15,NA,TRBV2
CASTVVGSPLHF,TRBJ1-6,12,NA,TRBV2
CASSEARHGQAPF,TRBJ2-7,13,TRBD1,TRBV2
CASSRGSPELEQYF,TRBJ2-7,14,NA,TRBV6-5
CASSTLGGSNGELFF,TRBJ2-2,15,TRBD2,TRBV27
CAISGQGSLSYEQYF,TRBJ2-7,15,TRBD1,TRBV10-3
CASSTTGSEKLFF,TRBJ1-4,13,TRBD1,TRBV19
CASSPRQATNEQFF,TRBJ2-1,14,NA,TRBV5-5
CASSQEASGLGSYEQYF,TRBJ2-7,17,NA,TRBV4-2
CASSQDYHSSGSGETQYF,TRBJ2-5,18,TRBD2,TRBV3-1/TRBV3-2
CASSGNRGPYTSYGYTF,TRBJ1-2,17,TRBD1,TRBV2
CASSLRGGGTYEQYF,TRBJ2-7,15,TRBD2,TRBV7-9
CASSYEQPGDYEQYF,TRBJ2-7,15,NA,TRBV6-2/TRBV6-3
CAWSEFGGLKQPQHF,TRBJ1-5,15,NA,TRBV30
CASSDRDRGFNEQFF,TRBJ2-1,15,TRBD1,TRBV5-1
CASSGQVSNQPQHF,TRBJ1-5,14,NA,TRBV2
CASSAGRTGTDTQYF,TRBJ2-3,15,TRBD1,TRBV5-4
CASSPQYSGNTIYF,TRBJ1-3,14,NA,TRBV11-2
CASSLMGQGRNYGYTF,TRBJ1-2,16,NA,TRBV27
CASSQGPGGGANYGYTF,TRBJ1-2,17,NA,TRBV4-1
CASSQAGTAGNTIYF,TRBJ1-3,15,TRBD1,TRBV3-1/TRBV3-2
CASSVGNVLSGETQYF,TRBJ2-5,16,NA,TRBV9
CASRPQGETGEKLFF,TRBJ1-4,15,TRBD1,TRBV6-5
CASSNQPRTAGYSGNTIYF,TRBJ1-3,19,NA,TRBV5-1
CATSRGQVWNQPQHF,TRBJ1-5,15,NA,TRBV15
CASSQLGLNTF,TRBJ1-2,11,NA,TRBV23-1
CASSDSGQDYNEQFF,TRBJ2-1,15,NA,TRBV6-4
CASSPSGTEYNEQFF,TRBJ2-1,15,TRBD1,TRBV18
CASSSDRAKNIQYF,TRBJ2-4,14,TRBD1,TRBV5-1
CASSPRAGTEPETQYF,TRBJ2-5,16,NA,TRBV4-1
CASSTTGLNYGYTF,TRBJ1-2,14,NA,TRBV3-1/TRBV3-2
CASSSGGYTF,TRBJ1-2,10,NA,TRBV19
CASSRDRGFAFF,TRBJ1-1,12,TRBD1,TRBV5-1
CASSPGQGYGYTF,TRBJ1-2,13,NA,TRBV18
CAWSVLAGNEQFF,TRBJ2-1,13,NA,TRBV30
CASSVQGAREQYF,TRBJ2-7,13,TRBD1,TRBV12-3/TRBV12-4
CASSPGDSSSSGGYTF,TRBJ1-2,16,TRBD1,TRBV6-6
CASSFEGPYNSPLHF,TRBJ1-6,15,NA,TRBV27
CSASGDSYAAAVNGYTF,TRBJ1-2,17,TRBD1,TRBV20-1